The clone carrying this TCR beta chain was counted ten times or more. CDR3 length: 15 amino acids. The germline gives CDR1 MNHEY, CDR2 SVGAGI. V was cut by 7 bases and J by 0 bases, with 15 bases left in between. Participants, patients aged 18 to 65, had newly diagnosed hyperthyroidism with a duration under 2 months. The investigators amplified TCR beta CDR3 regions from RNA transcripts. During a first-round RT-PCR of the TCR CDR3, the HTBI primer set was used. TCRdb re-called the multiplex PCR reads with MiXCR, one entry per CDR3 protein. The sample carries roughly 510,000 distinct CDR3 sequences, roughly 20% recorded once. This entry is derived from a study of T cells in Graves' hyperthyroidism and ophthalmopathy.

Sequencing was carried out using blood. This clonotype was sampled from a man younger than 35 with Graves' hyperthyroidism. The chain couples TRBV6-5 to TRBJ1-1; TRBD1 might be the D (6 bases). The CDR3 protein is CASTGQPVMNTEAFF. For the CDR3, the DNA is TGTGCCAGCACAGGACAGCCAGTTATGAACACTGAAGCTTTCTTT.